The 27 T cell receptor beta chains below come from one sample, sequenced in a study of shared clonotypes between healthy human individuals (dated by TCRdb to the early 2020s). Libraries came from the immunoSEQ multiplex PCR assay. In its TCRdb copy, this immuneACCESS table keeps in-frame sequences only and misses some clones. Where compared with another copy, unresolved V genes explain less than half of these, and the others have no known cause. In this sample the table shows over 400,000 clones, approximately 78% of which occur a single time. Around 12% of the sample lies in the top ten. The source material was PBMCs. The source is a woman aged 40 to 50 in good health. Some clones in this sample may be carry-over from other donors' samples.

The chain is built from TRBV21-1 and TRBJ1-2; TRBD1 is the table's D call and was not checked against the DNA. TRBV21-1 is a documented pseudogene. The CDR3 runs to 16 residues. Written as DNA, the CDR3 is TGTGCCAGCAGCAAGGGGGCCCCAGGGAGCAACTATGGCTACACCTTC. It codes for CASSKGAPGSNYGYTF.

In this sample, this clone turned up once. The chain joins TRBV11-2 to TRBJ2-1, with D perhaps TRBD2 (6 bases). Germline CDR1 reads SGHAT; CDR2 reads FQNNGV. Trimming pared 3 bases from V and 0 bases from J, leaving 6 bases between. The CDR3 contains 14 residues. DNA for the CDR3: TGTGCCAGCAGCTTGGGGGGCTCCTACAATGAGCAGTTCTTC. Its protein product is CASSLGGSYNEQFF.

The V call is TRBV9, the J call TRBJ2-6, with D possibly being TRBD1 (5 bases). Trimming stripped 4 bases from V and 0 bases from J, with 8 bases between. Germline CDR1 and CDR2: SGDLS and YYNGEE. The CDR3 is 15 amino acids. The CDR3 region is CASSQGGSGANVLTF. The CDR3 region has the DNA TGTGCCAGCAGCCAGGGCGGCTCTGGGGCCAACGTCCTGACTTTC.

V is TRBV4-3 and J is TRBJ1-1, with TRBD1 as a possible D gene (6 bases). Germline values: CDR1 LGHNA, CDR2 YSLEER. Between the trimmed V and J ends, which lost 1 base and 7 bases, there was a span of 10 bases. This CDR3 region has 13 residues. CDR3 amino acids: CASSQGTVGEAFF. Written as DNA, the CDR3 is TGCGCCAGCAGCCAAGGGACAGTTGGTGAAGCTTTCTTT.

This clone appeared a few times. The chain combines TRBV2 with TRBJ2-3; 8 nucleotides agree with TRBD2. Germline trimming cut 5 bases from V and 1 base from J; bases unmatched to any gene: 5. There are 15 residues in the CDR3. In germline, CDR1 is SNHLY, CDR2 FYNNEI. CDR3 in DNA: TGTGCCAGCAGTCCACTAGCGGCCCGCACAGATACGCAGTATTTT. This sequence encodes CASSPLAARTDTQYF.

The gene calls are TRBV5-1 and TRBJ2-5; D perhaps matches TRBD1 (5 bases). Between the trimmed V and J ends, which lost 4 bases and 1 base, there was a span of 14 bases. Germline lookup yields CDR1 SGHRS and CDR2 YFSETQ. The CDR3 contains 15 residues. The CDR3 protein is CASSPSTATQETQYF. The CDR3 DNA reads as TGCGCCAGCAGCCCCTCGACAGCGACCCAAGAGACCCAGTACTTC.

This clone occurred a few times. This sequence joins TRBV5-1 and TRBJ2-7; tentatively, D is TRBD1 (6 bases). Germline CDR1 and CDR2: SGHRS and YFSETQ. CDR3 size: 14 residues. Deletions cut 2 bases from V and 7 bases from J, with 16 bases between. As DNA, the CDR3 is TGCGCCAGCAGCTTACGACAGGCCCCCCGTGAGCAGTACTTC. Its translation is CASSLRQAPREQYF.

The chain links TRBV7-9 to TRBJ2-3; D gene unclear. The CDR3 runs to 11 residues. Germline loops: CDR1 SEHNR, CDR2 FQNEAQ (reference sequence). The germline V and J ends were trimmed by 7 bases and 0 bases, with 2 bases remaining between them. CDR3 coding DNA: TGTGCCAGCACCAGCACAGATACGCAGTATTTT. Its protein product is CASTSTDTQYF.

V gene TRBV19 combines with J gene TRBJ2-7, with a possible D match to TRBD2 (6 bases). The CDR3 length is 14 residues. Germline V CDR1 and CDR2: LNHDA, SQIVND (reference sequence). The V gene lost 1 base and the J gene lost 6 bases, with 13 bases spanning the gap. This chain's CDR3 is CASSIGGGLLEQYF. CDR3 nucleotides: TGTGCCAGTAGTATAGGTGGGGGACTCCTCGAGCAGTACTTC. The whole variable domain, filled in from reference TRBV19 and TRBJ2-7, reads DGGITQSPKYLFRKEGQNVTLSCEQNLNHDAMYWYRQDPGQGLRLIYYSQIVNDFQKGDIAEGYSVSREKKESFPLTVTSAQKNPTAFYLCASSIGGGLLEQYFGPGTRLTVT.

CDR3 residues: CASRNYNEQFF. The CDR3 DNA is TGTGCCAGCAGAAACTACAATGAGCAGTTCTTC. The chain recombines TRBV2 with TRBJ2-1; the D is unclear. Deletions cut 6 bases from V and 3 bases from J, with 3 bases between. The CDR3 is made up of 11 amino acids. CDR1 and CDR2 from the germline V gene are SNHLY and FYNNEI.

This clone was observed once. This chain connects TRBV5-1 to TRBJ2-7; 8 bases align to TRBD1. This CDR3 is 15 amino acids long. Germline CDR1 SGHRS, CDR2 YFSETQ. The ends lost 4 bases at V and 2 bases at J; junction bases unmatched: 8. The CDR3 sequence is CASSIGQGPAYEQYF. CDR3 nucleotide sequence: TGCGCCAGCAGCATTGGACAGGGCCCTGCCTACGAGCAGTACTTC.

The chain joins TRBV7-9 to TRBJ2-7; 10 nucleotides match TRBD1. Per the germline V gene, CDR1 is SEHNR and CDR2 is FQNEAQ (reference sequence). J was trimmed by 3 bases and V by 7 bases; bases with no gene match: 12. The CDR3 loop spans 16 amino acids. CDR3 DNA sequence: TGTGCCAGCAACAAAGGGCGGACAGGGGGACTCTACGAGCAGTACTTC. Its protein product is CASNKGRTGGLYEQYF.

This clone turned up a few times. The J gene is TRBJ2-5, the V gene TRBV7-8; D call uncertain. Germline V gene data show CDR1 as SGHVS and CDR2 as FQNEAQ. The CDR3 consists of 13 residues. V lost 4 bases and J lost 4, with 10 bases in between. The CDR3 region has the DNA TGTGCCAGCAGCTCGAGAATAGGAGAGACCCAGTACTTC. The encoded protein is CASSSRIGETQYF. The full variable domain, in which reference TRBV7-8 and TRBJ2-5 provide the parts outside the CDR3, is GAGVSQSPRYKVAKRGQDVALRCDPISGHVSLFWYQQALGQGPEFLTYFQNEAQLDKSGLPSDRFFAERPEGSVSTLKIQRTQQEDSAVYLCASSSRIGETQYFGPGTRLLVL.

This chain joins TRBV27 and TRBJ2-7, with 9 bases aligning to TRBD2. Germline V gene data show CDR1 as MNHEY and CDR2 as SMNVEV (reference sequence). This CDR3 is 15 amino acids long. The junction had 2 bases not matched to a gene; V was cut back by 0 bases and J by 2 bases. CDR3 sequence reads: CASSLSAGGAYEQYF. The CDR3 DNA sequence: TGTGCCAGCAGTTTATCGGCGGGAGGGGCCTACGAGCAGTACTTC.

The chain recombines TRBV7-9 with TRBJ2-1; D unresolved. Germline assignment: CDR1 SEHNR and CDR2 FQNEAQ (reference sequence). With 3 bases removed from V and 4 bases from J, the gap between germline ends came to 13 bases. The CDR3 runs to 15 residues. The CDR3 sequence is CASSFLAAPYNEQFF. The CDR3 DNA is TGTGCCAGCAGCTTTTTGGCGGCCCCTTACAATGAGCAGTTCTTC.

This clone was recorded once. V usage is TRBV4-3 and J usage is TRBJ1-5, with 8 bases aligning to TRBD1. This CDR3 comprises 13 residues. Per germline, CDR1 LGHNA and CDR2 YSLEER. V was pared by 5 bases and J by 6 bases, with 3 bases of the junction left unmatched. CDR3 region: CASSKTGAQPQHF. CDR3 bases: TGCGCCAGCAGCAAGACAGGGGCTCAGCCCCAGCATTTT.

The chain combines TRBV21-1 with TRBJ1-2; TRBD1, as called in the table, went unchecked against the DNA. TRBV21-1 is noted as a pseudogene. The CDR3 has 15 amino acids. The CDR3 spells CASSKGRGLDYGYTF. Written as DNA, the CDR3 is TGTGCCAGCAGCAAAGGAAGGGGTTTGGACTATGGCTACACCTTC.

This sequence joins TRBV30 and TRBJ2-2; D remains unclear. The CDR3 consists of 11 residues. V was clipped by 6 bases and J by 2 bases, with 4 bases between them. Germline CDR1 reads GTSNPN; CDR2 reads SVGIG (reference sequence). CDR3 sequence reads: CACSNTGELFF. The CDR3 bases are TGTGCCTGTTCCAACACCGGGGAGCTGTTTTTT.

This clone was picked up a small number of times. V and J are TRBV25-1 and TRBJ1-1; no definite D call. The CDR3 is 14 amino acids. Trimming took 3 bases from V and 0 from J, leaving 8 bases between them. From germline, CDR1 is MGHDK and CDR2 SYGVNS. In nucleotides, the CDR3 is TGTGCCAGCAGTGAGGGTGGTTTGAACACTGAAGCTTTCTTT. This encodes CASSEGGLNTEAFF. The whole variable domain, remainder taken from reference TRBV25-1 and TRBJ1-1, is EADIYQTPRYLVIGTGKKITLECSQTMGHDKMYWYQQDPGMELHLIHYSYGVNSTEKGDLSSESTVSRIRTEHFPLTLESARPSHTSQYLCASSEGGLNTEAFFGQGTRLTVV.

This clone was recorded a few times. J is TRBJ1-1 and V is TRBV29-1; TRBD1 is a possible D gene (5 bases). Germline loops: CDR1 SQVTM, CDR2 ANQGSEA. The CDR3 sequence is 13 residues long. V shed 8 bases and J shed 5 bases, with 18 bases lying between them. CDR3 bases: TGCAGCTTTCTAAGGGGCCTGGGTACTGAAGCTTTCTTT. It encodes CSFLRGLGTEAFF. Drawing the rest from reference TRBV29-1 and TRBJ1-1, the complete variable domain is SAVISQKPSRDICQRGTSLTIQCQVDSQVTMMFWYRQQPGQSLTLIATANQGSEATYESGFVIDKFPISRPNLTFSTLTVSNMSPEDSSIYLCSFLRGLGTEAFFGQGTRLTVV.

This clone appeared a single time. CDR3 DNA: TGTGCCAGTAAGGCCCCCATGAACACTGAAGCTTTCTTT. It yields the protein CASKAPMNTEAFF. The rearrangement links TRBV19 to TRBJ1-1; D unclear. Deletions cut 7 bases from V and 0 bases from J, with 9 bases between. The CDR3 sequence is 13 residues long. Germline lookup yields CDR1 LNHDA and CDR2 SQIVND (reference sequence).

In DNA, the CDR3 is TGTGCCAGCAGCCTCAGGGCTAACTATGGCTACACCTTC. Its translation: CASSLRANYGYTF. The chain couples TRBV11-2 to TRBJ1-2; possible D gene TRBD1, 5 bases. Trimming left V 5 bases short and J 0 bases short, with 7 bases between. Germline loops: CDR1 SGHAT, CDR2 FQNNGV. This CDR3 spans 13 amino acids.

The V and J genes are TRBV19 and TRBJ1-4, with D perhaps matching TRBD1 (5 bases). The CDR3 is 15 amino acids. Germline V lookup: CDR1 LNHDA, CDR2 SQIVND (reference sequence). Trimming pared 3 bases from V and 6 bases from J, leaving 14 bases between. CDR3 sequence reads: CASSILGEDDEKLFF. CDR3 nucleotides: TGTGCCAGTAGTATCTTGGGGGAAGACGATGAAAAACTGTTTTTT.

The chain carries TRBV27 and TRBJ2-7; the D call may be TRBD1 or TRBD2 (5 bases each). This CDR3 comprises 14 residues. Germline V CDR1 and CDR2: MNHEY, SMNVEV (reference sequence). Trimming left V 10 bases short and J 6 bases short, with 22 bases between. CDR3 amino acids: CANDCEGWICEQYF. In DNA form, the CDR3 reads TGTGCCAACGACTGCGAGGGGTGGATCTGCGAGCAGTACTTC.

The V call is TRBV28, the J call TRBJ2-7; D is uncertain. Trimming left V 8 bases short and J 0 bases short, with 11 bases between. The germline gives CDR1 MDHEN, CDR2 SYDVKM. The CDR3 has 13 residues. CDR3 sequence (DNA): TGTGCCAGCCAGCCCTCCCTCTCCTACGAGCAGTACTTC. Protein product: CASQPSLSYEQYF.

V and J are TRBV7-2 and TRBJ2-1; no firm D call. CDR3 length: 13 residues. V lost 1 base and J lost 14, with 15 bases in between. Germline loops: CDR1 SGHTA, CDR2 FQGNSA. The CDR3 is CASSLVQAGSEFF. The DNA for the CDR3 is TGTGCCAGCAGCTTAGTTCAGGCAGGATCGGAGTTCTTC.

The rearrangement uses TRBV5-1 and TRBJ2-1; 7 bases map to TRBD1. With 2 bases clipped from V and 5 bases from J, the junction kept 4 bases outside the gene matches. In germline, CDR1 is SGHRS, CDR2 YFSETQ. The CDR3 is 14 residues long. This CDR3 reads CASSFADRDNEQFF. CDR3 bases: TGCGCCAGCAGCTTTGCCGACAGGGACAATGAGCAGTTCTTC.